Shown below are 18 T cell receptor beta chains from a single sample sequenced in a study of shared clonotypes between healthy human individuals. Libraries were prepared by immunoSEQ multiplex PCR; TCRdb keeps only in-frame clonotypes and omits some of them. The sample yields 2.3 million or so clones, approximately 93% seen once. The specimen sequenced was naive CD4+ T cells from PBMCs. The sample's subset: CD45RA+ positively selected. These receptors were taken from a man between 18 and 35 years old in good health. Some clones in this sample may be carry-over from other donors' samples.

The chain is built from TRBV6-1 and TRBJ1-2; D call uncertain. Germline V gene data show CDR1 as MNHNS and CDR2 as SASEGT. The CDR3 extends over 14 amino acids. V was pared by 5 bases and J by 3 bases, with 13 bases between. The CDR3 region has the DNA TGTGCCAGCAGTTTGCTTGCCTTAGACTATGGCTACACCTTC. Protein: CASSLLALDYGYTF.

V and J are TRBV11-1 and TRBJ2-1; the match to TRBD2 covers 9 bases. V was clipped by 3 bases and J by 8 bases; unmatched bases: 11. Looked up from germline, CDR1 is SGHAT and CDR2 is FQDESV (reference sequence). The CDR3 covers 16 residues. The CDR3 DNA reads TGTGCCAGCAGCTTGCGGGGGACTAGCCGGGTGGATGAGCAGTTCTTC. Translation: CASSLRGTSRVDEQFF.

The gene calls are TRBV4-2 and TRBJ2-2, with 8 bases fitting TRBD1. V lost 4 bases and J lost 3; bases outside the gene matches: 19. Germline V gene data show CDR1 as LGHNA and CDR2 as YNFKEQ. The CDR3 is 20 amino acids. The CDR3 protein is CASSRRTGTGLPDYTGELFF. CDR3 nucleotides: TGTGCCAGCAGCCGCCGCACCGGGACAGGTCTCCCCGATTACACCGGGGAGCTGTTTTTT.

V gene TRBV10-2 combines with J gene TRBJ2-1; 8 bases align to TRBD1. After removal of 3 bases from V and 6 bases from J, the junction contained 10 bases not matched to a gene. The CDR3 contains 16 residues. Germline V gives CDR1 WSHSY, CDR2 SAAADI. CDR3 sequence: CASSDFSGTGVNEQFF. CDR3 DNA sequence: TGCGCCAGCAGTGATTTCTCCGGGACAGGTGTCAATGAGCAGTTCTTC.

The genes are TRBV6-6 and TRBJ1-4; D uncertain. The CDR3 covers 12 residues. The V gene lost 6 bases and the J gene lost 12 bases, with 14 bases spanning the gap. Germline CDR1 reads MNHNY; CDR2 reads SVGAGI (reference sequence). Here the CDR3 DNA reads TGTGCCAGCAGCCCCGGGCCCACACAACTGTTTTTT. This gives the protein CASSPGPTQLFF.

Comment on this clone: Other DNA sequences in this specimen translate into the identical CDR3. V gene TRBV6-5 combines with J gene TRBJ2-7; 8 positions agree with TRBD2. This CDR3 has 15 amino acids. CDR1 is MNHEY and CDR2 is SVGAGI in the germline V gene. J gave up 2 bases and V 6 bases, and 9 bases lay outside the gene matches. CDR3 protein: CASSPLAGQTYEQYF. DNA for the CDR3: TGTGCCAGCAGCCCCTTAGCGGGACAAACCTACGAGCAGTACTTC.

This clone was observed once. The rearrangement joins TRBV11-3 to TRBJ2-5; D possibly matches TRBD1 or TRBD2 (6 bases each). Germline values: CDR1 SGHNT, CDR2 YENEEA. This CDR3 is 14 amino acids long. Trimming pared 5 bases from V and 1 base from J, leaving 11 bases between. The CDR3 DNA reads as TGTGCCAGCAGCCGTGGGGGGCCCCAAGAGACCCAGTACTTC. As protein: CASSRGGPQETQYF.

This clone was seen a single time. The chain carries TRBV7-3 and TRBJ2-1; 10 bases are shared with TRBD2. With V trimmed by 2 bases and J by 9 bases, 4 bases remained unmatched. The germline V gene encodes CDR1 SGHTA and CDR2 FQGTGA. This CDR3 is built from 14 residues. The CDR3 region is CASSLGLAEGEQFF. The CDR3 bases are TGTGCCAGCAGCTTAGGACTAGCGGAGGGTGAGCAGTTCTTC. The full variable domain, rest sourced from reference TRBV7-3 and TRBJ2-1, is GAGVSQTPSNKVTEKGKYVELRCDPISGHTALYWYRQSLGQGPEFLIYFQGTGAADDSGLPNDRFFAVRPEGSVSTLKIQRTERGDSAVYLCASSLGLAEGEQFFGPGTRLTVL.

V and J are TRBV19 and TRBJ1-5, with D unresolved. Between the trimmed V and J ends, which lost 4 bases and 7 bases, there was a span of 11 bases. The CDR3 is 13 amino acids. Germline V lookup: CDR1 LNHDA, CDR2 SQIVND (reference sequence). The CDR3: CASSNLLGQPQHF. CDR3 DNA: TGTGCCAGTAGTAATCTTCTCGGGCAGCCCCAGCATTTT.

In nucleotides, the CDR3 is TGCGCCAGCAGCCAAGATGCGGGCGGGACCGCCTGGGAGCAGTACTTC. Encoded protein: CASSQDAGGTAWEQYF. The chain links TRBV4-3 to TRBJ2-7; weak D call: TRBD2 (6 bases). Germline CDR1 is LGHNA and CDR2 is YSLEER. The CDR3 runs to 16 residues. V lost 0 bases and J lost 7, with 19 bases in between.

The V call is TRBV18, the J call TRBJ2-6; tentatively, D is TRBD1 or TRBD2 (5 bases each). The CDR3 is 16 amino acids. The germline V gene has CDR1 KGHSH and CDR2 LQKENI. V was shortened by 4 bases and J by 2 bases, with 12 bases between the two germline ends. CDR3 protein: CASSLGTGPGANVLTF. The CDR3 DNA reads TGTGCCAGCTCACTAGGGACGGGACCTGGGGCCAACGTCCTGACTTTC. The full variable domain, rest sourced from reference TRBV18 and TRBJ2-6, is NAGVMQNPRHLVRRRGQEARLRCSPMKGHSHVYWYRQLPEEGLKFMVYLQKENIIDESGMPKERFSAEFPKEGPSILRIQQVVRGDSAAYFCASSLGTGPGANVLTFGAGSRLTVL.

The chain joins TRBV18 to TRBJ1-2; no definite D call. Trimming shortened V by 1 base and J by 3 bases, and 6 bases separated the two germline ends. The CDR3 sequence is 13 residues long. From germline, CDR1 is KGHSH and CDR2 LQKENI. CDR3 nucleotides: TGTGCCAGCTCACCACGGTCAGACTATGGCTACACCTTC. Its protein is CASSPRSDYGYTF.

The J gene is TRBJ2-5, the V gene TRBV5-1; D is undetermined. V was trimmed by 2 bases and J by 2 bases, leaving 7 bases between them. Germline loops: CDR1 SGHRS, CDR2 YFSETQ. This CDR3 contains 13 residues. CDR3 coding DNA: TGCGCCAGCAGCTTTTCACTGCAAGAGACCCAGTACTTC. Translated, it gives CASSFSLQETQYF.

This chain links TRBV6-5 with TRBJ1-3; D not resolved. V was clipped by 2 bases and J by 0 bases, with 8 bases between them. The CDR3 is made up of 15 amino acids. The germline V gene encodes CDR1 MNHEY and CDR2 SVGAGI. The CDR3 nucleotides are TGTGCCAGCAGTTACCGGGAGACCTCTGGAAACACCATATATTTT. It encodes CASSYRETSGNTIYF.

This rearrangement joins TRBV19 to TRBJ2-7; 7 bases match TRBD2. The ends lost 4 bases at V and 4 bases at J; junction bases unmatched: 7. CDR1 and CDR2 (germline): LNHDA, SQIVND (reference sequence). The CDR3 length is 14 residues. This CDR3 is CASSSRGVGYEQYF. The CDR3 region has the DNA TGTGCCAGTAGTAGCCGGGGGGTTGGGTACGAGCAGTACTTC.

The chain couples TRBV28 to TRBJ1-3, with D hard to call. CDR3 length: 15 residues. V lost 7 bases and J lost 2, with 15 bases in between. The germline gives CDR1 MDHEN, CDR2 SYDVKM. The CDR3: CASTQPPSTGNTIYF. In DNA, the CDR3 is TGTGCCAGCACTCAACCGCCGAGTACTGGAAACACCATATATTTT.

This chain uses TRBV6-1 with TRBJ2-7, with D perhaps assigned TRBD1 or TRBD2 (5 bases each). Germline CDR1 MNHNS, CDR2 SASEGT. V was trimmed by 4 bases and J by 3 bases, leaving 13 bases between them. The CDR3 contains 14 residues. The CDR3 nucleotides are TGTGCCAGCAGTGTAGTCGGGACCCTCTACGAGCAGTACTTC. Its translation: CASSVVGTLYEQYF.

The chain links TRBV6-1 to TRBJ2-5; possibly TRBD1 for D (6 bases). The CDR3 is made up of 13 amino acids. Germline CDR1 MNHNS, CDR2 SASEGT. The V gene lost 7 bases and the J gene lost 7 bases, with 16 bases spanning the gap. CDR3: CASTGWTDRTQYF. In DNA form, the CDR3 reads TGTGCCAGCACTGGTTGGACAGATCGGACCCAGTACTTC.